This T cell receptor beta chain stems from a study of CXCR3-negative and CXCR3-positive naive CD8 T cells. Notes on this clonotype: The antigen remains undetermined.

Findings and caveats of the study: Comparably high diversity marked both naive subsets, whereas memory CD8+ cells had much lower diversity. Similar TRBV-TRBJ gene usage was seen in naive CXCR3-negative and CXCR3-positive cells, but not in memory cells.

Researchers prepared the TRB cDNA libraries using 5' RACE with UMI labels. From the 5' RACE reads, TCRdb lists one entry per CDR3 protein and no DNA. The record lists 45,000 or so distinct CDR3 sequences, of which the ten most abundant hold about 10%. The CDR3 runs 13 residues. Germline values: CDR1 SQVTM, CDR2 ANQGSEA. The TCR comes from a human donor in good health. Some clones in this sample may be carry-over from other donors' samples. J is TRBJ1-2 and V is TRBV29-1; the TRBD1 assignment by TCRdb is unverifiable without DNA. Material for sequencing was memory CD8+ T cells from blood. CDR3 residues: CSAGWTGDYGYTF.